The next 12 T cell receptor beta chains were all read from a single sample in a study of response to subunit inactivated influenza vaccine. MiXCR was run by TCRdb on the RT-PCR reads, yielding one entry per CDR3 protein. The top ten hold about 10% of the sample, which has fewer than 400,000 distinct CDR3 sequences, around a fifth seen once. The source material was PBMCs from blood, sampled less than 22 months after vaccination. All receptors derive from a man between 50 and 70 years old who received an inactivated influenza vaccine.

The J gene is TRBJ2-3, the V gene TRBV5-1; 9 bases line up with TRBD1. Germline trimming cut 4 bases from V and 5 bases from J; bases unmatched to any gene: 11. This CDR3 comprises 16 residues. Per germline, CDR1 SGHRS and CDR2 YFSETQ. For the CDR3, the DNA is TGCGCCAGCAGCCTGCACCAACAGGGGGCAGGAGATACGCAGTATTTT. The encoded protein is CASSLHQQGAGDTQYF. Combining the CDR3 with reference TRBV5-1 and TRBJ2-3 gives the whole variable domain KAGVTQTPRYLIKTRGQQVTLSCSPISGHRSVSWYQQTPGQGLQFLFEYFSETQRNKGNFPGRFSGRQFSNSRSEMNVSTLELGDSALYLCASSLHQQGAGDTQYFGPGTRLTVL.

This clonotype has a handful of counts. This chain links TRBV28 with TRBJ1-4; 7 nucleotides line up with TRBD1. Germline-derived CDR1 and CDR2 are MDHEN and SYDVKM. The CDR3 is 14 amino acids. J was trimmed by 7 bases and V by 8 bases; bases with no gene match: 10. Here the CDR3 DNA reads TGTGCCAGCGGCTTGGAGGGGGCCTTTGAAAAACTGTTTTTT. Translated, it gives CASGLEGAFEKLFF.

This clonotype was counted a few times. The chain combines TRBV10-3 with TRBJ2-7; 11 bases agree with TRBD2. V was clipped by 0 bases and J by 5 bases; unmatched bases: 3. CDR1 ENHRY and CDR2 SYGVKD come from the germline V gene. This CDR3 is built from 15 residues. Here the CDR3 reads CAISESTSGGDEQYF. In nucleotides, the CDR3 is TGTGCCATCAGTGAGTCAACTAGCGGGGGTGACGAGCAGTACTTC.

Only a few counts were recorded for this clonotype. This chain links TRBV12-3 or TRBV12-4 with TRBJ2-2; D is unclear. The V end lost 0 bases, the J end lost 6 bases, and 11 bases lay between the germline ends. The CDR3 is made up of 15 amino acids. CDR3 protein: CASSLAAWGAGELFF. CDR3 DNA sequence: TGTGCCAGCAGTTTAGCGGCTTGGGGTGCCGGGGAGCTGTTTTTT.

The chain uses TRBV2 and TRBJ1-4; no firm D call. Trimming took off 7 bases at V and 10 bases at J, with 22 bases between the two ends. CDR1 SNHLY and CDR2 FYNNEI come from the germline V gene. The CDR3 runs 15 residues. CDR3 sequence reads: CASTHTGLLEGKLFF. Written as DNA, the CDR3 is TGTGCCAGCACCCATACCGGACTCTTGGAGGGAAAACTGTTTTTT.

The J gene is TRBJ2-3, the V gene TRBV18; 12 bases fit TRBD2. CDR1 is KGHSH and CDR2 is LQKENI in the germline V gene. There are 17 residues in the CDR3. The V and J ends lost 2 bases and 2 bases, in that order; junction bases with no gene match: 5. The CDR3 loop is CASSPGLAGTNTDTQYF. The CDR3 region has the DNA TGTGCCAGCTCACCAGGACTAGCGGGGACTAACACAGATACGCAGTATTTT.

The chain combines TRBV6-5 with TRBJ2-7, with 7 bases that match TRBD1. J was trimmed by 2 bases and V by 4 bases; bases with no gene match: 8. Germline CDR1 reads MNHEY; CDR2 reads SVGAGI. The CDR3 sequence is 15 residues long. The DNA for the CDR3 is TGTGCCAGCAGTTCCTTGACAGGGACCACCTACGAGCAGTACTTC. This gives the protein CASSSLTGTTYEQYF.

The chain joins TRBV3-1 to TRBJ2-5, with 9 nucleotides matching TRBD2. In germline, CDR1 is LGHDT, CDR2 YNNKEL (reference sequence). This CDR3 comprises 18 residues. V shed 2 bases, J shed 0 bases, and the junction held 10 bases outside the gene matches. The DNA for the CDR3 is TGTGCCAGCAGCCAATCCGACTTTCGCGGGGGGGACCAAGAGACCCAGTACTTC. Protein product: CASSQSDFRGGDQETQYF.

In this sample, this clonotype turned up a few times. The CDR3: CASSREYGYTF. The CDR3 DNA is TGTGCCAGCAGCCGCGAATATGGCTACACCTTC. The chain recombines TRBV7-2 with TRBJ1-2; D gene uncertain. The CDR3 length is 11 residues. The V end was cut by 5 bases, the J end by 5 bases, with 6 bases between. The germline V gene encodes CDR1 SGHTA and CDR2 FQGNSA.

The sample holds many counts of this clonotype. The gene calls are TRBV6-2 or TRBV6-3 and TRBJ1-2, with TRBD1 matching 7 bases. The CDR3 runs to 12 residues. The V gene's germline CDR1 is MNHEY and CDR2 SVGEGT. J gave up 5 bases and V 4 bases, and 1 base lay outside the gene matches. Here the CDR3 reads CASSWTGYGYTF. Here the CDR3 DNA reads TGTGCCAGCAGTTGGACAGGTTATGGCTACACCTTC.

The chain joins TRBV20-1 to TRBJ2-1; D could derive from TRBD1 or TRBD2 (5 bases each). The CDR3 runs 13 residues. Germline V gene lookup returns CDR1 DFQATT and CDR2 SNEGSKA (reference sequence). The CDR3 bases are TGCAAAGCTGGGGGATCTTCCTACAATGAGCAGTTCTTC. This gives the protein CKAGGSSYNEQFF.

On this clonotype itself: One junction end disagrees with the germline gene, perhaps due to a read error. In nucleotides, the CDR3 is TGCGCCAGCAGCCAAGATAGAGGAGGGCAGGCCCAAGAGTCCCAGTACTTC. Protein: CASSQDRGGQAQESQYF. This sequence joins TRBV4-3 and TRBJ2-5, with D possibly TRBD2 on 6 matching bases. The CDR3 sequence is 17 residues long. Germline values: CDR1 LGHNA, CDR2 YSLEER.